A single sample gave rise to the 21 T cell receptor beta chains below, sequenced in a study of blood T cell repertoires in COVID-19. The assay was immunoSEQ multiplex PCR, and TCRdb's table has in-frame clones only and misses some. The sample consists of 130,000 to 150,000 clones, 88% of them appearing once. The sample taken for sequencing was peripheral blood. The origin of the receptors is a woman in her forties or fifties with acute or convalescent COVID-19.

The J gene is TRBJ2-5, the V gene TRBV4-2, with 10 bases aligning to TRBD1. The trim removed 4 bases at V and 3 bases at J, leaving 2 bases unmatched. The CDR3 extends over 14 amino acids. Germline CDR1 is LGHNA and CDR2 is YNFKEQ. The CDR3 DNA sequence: TGTGCCAGCAGCCGGGGACAGGGGAAAGAGACCCAGTACTTC. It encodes CASSRGQGKETQYF.

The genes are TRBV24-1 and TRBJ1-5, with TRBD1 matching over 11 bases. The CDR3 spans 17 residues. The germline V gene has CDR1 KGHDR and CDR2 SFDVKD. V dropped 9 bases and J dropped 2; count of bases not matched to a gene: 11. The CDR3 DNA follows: TGTGCCACCCGGGACAGGGGGTCCCGTCTTTGCAATCAGCCCCAGCATTTT. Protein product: CATRDRGSRLCNQPQHF.

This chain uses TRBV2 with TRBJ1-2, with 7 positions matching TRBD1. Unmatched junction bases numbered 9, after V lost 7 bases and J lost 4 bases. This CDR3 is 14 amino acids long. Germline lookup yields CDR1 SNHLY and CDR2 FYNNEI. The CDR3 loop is CASTPTRDSYGYTF. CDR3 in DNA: TGTGCCAGCACCCCCACCCGGGACAGCTATGGCTACACCTTC.

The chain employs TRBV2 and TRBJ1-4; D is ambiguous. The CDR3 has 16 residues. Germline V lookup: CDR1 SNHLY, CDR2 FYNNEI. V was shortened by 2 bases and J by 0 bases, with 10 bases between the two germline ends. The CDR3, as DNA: TGTGCCAGCAGTGAATTTTCAGATCCAACTAATGAAAAACTGTTTTTT. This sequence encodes CASSEFSDPTNEKLFF.

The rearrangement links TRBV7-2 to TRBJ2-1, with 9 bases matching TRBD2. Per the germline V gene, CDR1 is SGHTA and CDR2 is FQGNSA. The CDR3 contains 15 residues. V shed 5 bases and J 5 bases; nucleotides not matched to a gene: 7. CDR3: CASSTSSGAHNEQFF. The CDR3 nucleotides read TGTGCCAGCAGCACGTCTAGCGGGGCCCACAATGAGCAGTTCTTC.

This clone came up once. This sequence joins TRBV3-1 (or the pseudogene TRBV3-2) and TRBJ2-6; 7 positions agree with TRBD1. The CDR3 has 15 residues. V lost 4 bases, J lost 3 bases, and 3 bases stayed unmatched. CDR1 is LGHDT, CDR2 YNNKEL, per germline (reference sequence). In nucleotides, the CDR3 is TGTGCCAGCAGCCGAGGGGGCCGTGGGGCCAACGTCCTGACTTTC. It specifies CASSRGGRGANVLTF.

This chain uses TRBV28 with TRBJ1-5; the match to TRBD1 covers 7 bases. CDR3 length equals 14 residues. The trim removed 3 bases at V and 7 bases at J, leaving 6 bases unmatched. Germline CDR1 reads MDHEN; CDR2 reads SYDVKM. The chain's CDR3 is CASSFSQGGQPQHF. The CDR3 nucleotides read TGTGCCAGCAGTTTTTCGCAGGGGGGCCAGCCCCAGCATTTT.

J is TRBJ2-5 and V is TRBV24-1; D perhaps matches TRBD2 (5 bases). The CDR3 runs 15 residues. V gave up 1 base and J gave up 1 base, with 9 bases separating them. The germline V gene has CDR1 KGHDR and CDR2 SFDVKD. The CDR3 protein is CATSDFQEGQETQYF. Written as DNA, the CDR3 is TGTGCCACCAGTGATTTTCAAGAGGGCCAAGAGACCCAGTACTTC.

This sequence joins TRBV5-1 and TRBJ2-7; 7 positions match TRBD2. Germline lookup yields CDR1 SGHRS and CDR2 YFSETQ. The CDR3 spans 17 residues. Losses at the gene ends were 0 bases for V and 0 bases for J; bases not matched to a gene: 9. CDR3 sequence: CASSLGWGLRSSYEQYF. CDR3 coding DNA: TGCGCCAGCAGCTTGGGGTGGGGACTAAGAAGCTCCTACGAGCAGTACTTC.

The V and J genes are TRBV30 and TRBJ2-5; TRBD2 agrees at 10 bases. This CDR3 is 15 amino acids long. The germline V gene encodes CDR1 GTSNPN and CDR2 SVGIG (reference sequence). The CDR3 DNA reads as TGTCTTTCGGTTGAAAAGCGGGGGGGCGAAGAGACCCAGTACTTC. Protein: CLSVEKRGGEETQYF.

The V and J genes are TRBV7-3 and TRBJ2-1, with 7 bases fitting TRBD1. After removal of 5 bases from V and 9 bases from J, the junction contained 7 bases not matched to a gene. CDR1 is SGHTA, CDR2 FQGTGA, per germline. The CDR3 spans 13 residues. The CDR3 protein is CASSHYRGTEQFF. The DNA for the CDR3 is TGTGCCAGCAGCCACTACAGGGGCACTGAGCAGTTCTTC.

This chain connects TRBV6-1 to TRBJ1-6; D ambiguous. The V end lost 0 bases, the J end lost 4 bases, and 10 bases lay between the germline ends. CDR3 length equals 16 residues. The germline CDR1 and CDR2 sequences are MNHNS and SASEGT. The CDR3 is CASSEAPLLYNSPLHF. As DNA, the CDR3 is TGTGCCAGCAGTGAAGCGCCCCTATTATATAATTCACCCCTCCACTTT.

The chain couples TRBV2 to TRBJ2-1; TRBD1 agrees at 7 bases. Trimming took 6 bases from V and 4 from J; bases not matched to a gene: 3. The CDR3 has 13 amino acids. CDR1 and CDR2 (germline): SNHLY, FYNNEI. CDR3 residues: CASSPGGYNEQFF. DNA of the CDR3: TGTGCCAGCAGCCCAGGGGGTTACAATGAGCAGTTCTTC.

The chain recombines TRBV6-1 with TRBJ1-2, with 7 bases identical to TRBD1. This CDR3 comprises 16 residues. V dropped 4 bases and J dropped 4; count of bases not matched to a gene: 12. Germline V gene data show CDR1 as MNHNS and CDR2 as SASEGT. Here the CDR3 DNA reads TGTGCCAGCAGTGTCGGACAGGCGGACAATTTCTATGGCTACACCTTC. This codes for CASSVGQADNFYGYTF.

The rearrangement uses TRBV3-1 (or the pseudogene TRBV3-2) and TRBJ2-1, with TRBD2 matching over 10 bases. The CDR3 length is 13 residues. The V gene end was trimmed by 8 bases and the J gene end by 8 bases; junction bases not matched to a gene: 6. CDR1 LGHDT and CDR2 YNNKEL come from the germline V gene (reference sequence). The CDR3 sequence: CASGVAGGYEQFF. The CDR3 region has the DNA TGTGCCAGCGGGGTAGCGGGGGGCTATGAGCAGTTCTTC.

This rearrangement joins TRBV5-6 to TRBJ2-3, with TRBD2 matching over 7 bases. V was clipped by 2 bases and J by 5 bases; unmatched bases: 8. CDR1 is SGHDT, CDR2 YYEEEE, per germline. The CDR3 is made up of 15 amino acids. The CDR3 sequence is CASSFRREWQDTQYF. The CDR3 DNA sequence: TGTGCCAGCAGCTTCCGGCGGGAGTGGCAAGATACGCAGTATTTT.

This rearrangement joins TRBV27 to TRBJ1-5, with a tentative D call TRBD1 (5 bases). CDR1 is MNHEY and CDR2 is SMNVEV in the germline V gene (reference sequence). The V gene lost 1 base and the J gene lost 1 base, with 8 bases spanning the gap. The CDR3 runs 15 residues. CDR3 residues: CASSLWGASNQPQHF. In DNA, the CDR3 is TGTGCCAGCAGTTTATGGGGCGCAAGCAATCAGCCCCAGCATTTT.

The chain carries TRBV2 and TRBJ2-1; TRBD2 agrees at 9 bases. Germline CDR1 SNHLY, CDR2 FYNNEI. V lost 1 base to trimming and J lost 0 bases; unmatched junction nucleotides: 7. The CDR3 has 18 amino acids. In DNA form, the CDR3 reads TGTGCCAGCAGTGAAGGGACTAGCGTGTTCAGCTCCTACAATGAGCAGTTCTTC. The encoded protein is CASSEGTSVFSSYNEQFF.

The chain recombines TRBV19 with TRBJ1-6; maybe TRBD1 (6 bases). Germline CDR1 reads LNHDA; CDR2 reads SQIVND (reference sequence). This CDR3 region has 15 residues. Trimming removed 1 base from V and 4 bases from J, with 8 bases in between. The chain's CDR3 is CASSIGTAYNSPLHF. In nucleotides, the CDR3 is TGTGCCAGTAGTATAGGGACAGCGTATAATTCACCCCTCCACTTT.

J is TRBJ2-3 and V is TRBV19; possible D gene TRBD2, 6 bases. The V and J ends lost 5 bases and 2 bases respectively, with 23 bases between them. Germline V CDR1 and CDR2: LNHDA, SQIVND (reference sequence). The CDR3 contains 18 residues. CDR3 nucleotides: TGTGCCAGTAGTTCACCGCTCGCGACTAGAAAATTCACAGATACGCAGTATTTT. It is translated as CASSSPLATRKFTDTQYF.

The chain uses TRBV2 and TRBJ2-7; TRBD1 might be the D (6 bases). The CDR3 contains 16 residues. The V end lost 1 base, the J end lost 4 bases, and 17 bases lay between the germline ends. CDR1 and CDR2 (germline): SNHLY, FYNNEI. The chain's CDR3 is CASSEVGDTYRYEQYF. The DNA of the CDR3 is TGTGCCAGCAGTGAAGTCGGGGACACCTACAGGTACGAGCAGTACTTC.